Following are 29 T cell receptor beta chains from one sample sequenced in a study of T cells in Graves' hyperthyroidism and ophthalmopathy. TCR beta CDR3 regions were amplified from RNA. The HTBI primer set was used in a first-round RT-PCR of the TCR CDR3. TCRdb fed the multiplex PCR reads into MiXCR, producing one record per CDR3 protein. The sample yields 600,000 to 850,000 distinct CDR3 sequences, roughly a sixth seen once. The material sequenced was blood. The receptor set was obtained from a woman in her fifties or sixties with Graves' hyperthyroidism that later progressed to Graves' ophthalmopathy.

This clonotype has more than one count but fewer than ten. The CDR3 region has the DNA TGTGCCAGCTCACCAAGTTTAGGGGGCGGCACTGAAGCTTTCTTT. Protein product: CASSPSLGGGTEAFF. The V gene is TRBV18, the J gene TRBJ1-1, with 7 bases fitting TRBD1. This CDR3 contains 15 residues. Germline V gene data show CDR1 as KGHSH and CDR2 as LQKENI. Trimming took 2 bases from V and 4 from J; bases not matched to a gene: 7.

This clonotype has at least ten counts. The chain recombines TRBV7-9 with TRBJ2-5, with D uncertain. V was shortened by 5 bases and J by 1 base, with 14 bases between the two germline ends. The CDR3 is 15 amino acids. Germline loops: CDR1 SEHNR, CDR2 FQNEAQ (reference sequence). CDR3 sequence: CASSEVGSSQETQYF. For the CDR3, the DNA is TGTGCCAGCAGCGAAGTTGGCAGCAGCCAAGAGACCCAGTACTTC.

The chain couples TRBV12-3 or TRBV12-4 to TRBJ2-1; D is unclear. There are 14 residues in the CDR3. Trimming shortened V by 3 bases and J by 7 bases, and 13 bases separated the two germline ends. The CDR3 DNA follows: TGTGCCAGCAGTTTCTCTGATAGCCGGAATGAGCAGTTCTTC. Its protein is CASSFSDSRNEQFF.

Of note for this clonotype: The final CDR3 position lacks the conserved phenylalanine or tryptophan, pointing to a likely read error. The chain employs TRBV19 and TRBJ2-2; tentatively, D is TRBD2 (7 bases). This CDR3 has 16 amino acids. V lost 3 bases and J lost 0, with 11 bases in between. Looked up from germline, CDR1 is LNHDA and CDR2 is SQIVND (reference sequence). CDR3: CASSMGGAPNTGELFL. CDR3 DNA: TGTGCCAGTAGTATGGGGGGGGCCCCGAACACCGGGGAGCTGTTTCTT.

This clonotype was seen many times. DNA of the CDR3: TGCAGTGCTATTAGCGGGGGTAGCTCCTACGAGCAGTACTTC. It encodes CSAISGGSSYEQYF. The V call is TRBV20-1, the J call TRBJ2-7; 9 positions agree with TRBD2. The ends lost 4 bases at V and 0 bases at J; junction bases unmatched: 4. Per germline, CDR1 DFQATT and CDR2 SNEGSKA (reference sequence). The CDR3 consists of 14 residues.

The V call is TRBV7-2, the J call TRBJ1-6; D uncertain. Germline CDR1 reads SGHTA; CDR2 reads FQGNSA. V was pared by 5 bases and J by 7 bases, with 24 bases between. The CDR3 spans 18 residues. The CDR3: CASSRGLYPVSQNSPLHF. CDR3 DNA: TGTGCCAGCAGCCGAGGTCTCTATCCGGTCTCACAGAATTCACCCCTCCACTTT. Full variable domain (outside the CDR3, taken from reference TRBV7-2 and TRBJ1-6): GAGVSQSPSNKVTEKGKDVELRCDPISGHTALYWYRQSLGQGLEFLIYFQGNSAPDKSGLPSDRFSAERTGGSVSTLTIQRTQQEDSAVYLCASSRGLYPVSQNSPLHFGNGTRLTVT.

This clonotype was observed at least ten times. J is TRBJ2-1 and V is TRBV7-3; TRBD2 matches at 9 bases. V was pared by 7 bases and J by 6 bases, with 16 bases of the junction left unmatched. The germline gives CDR1 SGHTA, CDR2 FQGTGA. The length of the CDR3 is 17 residues. The CDR3 is CASTPSPGLARPNEQFF. The CDR3 nucleotides are TGTGCCAGCACCCCTAGCCCGGGACTAGCTAGGCCCAATGAGCAGTTCTTC. Drawing the rest from reference TRBV7-3 and TRBJ2-1, the complete variable domain is GAGVSQTPSNKVTEKGKYVELRCDPISGHTALYWYRQSLGQGPEFLIYFQGTGAADDSGLPNDRFFAVRPEGSVSTLKIQRTERGDSAVYLCASTPSPGLARPNEQFFGPGTRLTVL.

This chain uses TRBV6-5 with TRBJ2-3, with D possibly matching TRBD2 (6 bases). The V gene lost 1 base and the J gene lost 1 base, with 12 bases spanning the gap. Germline V gene sequence: CDR1 MNHEY, CDR2 SVGAGI. The CDR3 totals 16 residues. Here the CDR3 DNA reads TGTGCCAGCAGTTACTGGGCGGCGGGGCGCACAGATACGCAGTATTTT. Translation gives CASSYWAAGRTDTQYF.

The chain recombines TRBV9 with TRBJ1-3; D ambiguous. This CDR3 has 14 amino acids. The ends were cut back, 1 base at V and 0 bases at J, with 5 bases in the middle. CDR1 and CDR2 from the germline V gene are SGDLS and YYNGEE. The CDR3 loop reads CASSVKSSGNTIYF. CDR3 coding DNA: TGTGCCAGCAGCGTAAAGAGCTCTGGAAACACCATATATTTT.

In this sample, this clonotype turned up many times. J is TRBJ2-5 and V is TRBV11-1, with D possibly matching TRBD2 (6 bases). This CDR3 is built from 14 residues. Germline loops: CDR1 SGHAT, CDR2 FQDESV (reference sequence). Trimming removed 4 bases from V and 5 bases from J, with 14 bases in between. This chain's CDR3 is CASSYWRDEETQYF. DNA of the CDR3: TGTGCCAGCAGCTACTGGCGGGACGAGGAGACCCAGTACTTC.

There are many counts of this clonotype. The J gene is TRBJ2-3, the V gene TRBV6-1, with TRBD2 identical over 12 bases. CDR3 length: 16 amino acids. Germline CDR1 reads MNHNS; CDR2 reads SASEGT. Trimming at V came to 5 bases and at J to 1 base, leaving 4 bases not matched to a gene. CDR3 DNA sequence: TGTGCCAGCAGTTTTGGACTAGCGGGGCGCACAGATACGCAGTATTTT. Amino acid sequence: CASSFGLAGRTDTQYF.

In its sample, this clonotype was seen a few times. A read error may account for a junction end that differs from germline. The chain combines TRBV11-1 with TRBJ1-6, with 12 nucleotides matching TRBD1. The CDR3 runs 15 residues. Germline CDR1 reads SGHAT; CDR2 reads FQDESV (reference sequence). In nucleotides, the CDR3 is TGTGCCAGCAGCGATCGGGACAGGGGGCACTCACCCCTCCGCTTT. Protein product: CASSDRDRGHSPLRF.

In its sample, this clonotype was seen a few times. This rearrangement joins TRBV24-1 to TRBJ2-1; 7 bases are a match to TRBD2. The CDR3 is 13 amino acids. The J segment lost 4 bases and the V segment lost 9 bases, leaving 5 bases of the junction unmatched. Germline-derived CDR1 and CDR2 are KGHDR and SFDVKD. CDR3 coding DNA: TGTGCCACCCAAGGGGAGGGTTACAATGAGCAGTTCTTC. Translating gives CATQGEGYNEQFF.

This clonotype was detected a few times. The V and J genes are TRBV6-1 and TRBJ2-1, with unresolved D. V lost 4 bases and J lost 0, with 13 bases in between. The length of the CDR3 is 16 residues. Germline CDR1 is MNHNS and CDR2 is SASEGT. The chain's CDR3 is CASSAGKVSSYNEQFF. Written as DNA, the CDR3 is TGTGCCAGCAGTGCCGGTAAGGTTAGCTCCTACAATGAGCAGTTCTTC.

The V and J genes are TRBV20-1 and TRBJ2-1; 15 nucleotides match TRBD2. The CDR3 length is 17 residues. The germline V gene encodes CDR1 DFQATT and CDR2 SNEGSKA (reference sequence). V was pared by 5 bases and J by 0 bases, with 5 bases of the junction left unmatched. The CDR3: CSAGGLAGGFSYNEQFF. The CDR3 DNA sequence: TGCAGTGCTGGGGGACTAGCGGGGGGCTTCTCCTACAATGAGCAGTTCTTC.

CDR3 loop: CAITQGTNTEAFF. CDR3 nucleotides: TGTGCCATCACCCAAGGGACGAACACTGAAGCTTTCTTT. The chain couples TRBV10-3 to TRBJ1-1; tentative D call: TRBD1 (5 bases). CDR3 length: 13 amino acids. Trimming removed 7 bases from V and 1 base from J, with 10 bases in between. Germline V CDR1 and CDR2: ENHRY, SYGVKD.

This clonotype was seen at least ten times. The V call is TRBV27, the J call TRBJ1-2, with TRBD1 matching 9 bases. V dropped 5 bases and J dropped 6; count of bases not matched to a gene: 13. The CDR3 length is 16 residues. Germline CDR1 reads MNHEY; CDR2 reads SMNVEV (reference sequence). Here the CDR3 DNA reads TGTGCCAGCAGTAGTGCCTCCGAGGGACAGGGTGATGGCTACACCTTC. This codes for CASSSASEGQGDGYTF.

CDR3 in amino acids: CASSLAGSRQPQHF. CDR3 nucleotide sequence: TGTGCCAGCAGTTTAGCAGGGAGCAGGCAGCCCCAGCATTTT. This chain joins TRBV12-3 or TRBV12-4 and TRBJ1-5, with D uncertain. CDR3 length: 14 residues. V lost 0 bases, J lost 7 bases, and 10 bases lay in between.

This clonotype was detected ten times or more. The chain has TRBV20-1 and TRBJ1-5; TRBD1 is a possible D gene (6 bases). The CDR3 loop spans 13 amino acids. Germline loops: CDR1 DFQATT, CDR2 SNEGSKA (reference sequence). Trimming pared 6 bases from V and 9 bases from J, leaving 18 bases between. CDR3 amino acids: CSARDKHQWPQHF. CDR3 coding DNA: TGCAGTGCCCGGGACAAGCATCAGTGGCCCCAGCATTTT.

There are many counts of this clonotype. The CDR3 DNA follows: TGTGCCAGCAGTCCCCCCGGGTCTGGTCAGCCCCAGCATTTT. Residues: CASSPPGSGQPQHF. V is TRBV6-1 and J is TRBJ1-5, with D unclear. V gave up 5 bases and J gave up 6 bases, with 14 bases separating them. Germline V gene data show CDR1 as MNHNS and CDR2 as SASEGT. This CDR3 has 14 residues.

This clonotype occurred many times. V gene TRBV12-3 or TRBV12-4 combines with J gene TRBJ1-4; 7 bases align to TRBD1. The V and J ends lost 3 bases and 7 bases, in that order; junction bases with no gene match: 8. CDR3 size: 15 residues. The CDR3 bases are TGTGCCAGCAGTTTCAGGTCTACAGGGGCTGAAAAACTGTTTTTT. This sequence encodes CASSFRSTGAEKLFF.

The sample holds a few counts of this clonotype. CDR3 amino acids: CASSLTGAGFDGYTF. In DNA, the CDR3 is TGTGCCAGCAGCTTAACAGGGGCCGGGTTTGATGGCTACACCTTC. J is TRBJ1-2 and V is TRBV7-3; perhaps TRBD1 as D (5 bases). There are 15 residues in the CDR3. Germline lookup yields CDR1 SGHTA and CDR2 FQGTGA. Trimming removed 0 bases at V and 6 bases at J, with 14 bases between.

A few counts support this clonotype. Since a much larger clone is just one base distant, this may be a read error. The chain has TRBV20-1 and TRBJ2-5; D remains ambiguous. Germline V gives CDR1 DFQATT, CDR2 SNEGSKA (reference sequence). The V end lost 5 bases, the J end lost 0 bases, and 7 bases lay between the germline ends. The CDR3 spans 12 residues. DNA of the CDR3: TGCAGTGCTGGCCCGTACCAAGAGACCCAGTACTTC. The encoded protein is CSAGPYQETQYF.

This chain connects TRBV3-1 to TRBJ1-4, with a tentative D call TRBD1 (6 bases). The CDR3 sequence is 15 residues long. The germline gives CDR1 LGHDT, CDR2 YNNKEL (reference sequence). V lost 5 bases and J 3 bases, leaving 13 bases between the germline ends. The CDR3 protein is CASSYDRSPNEKLFF. CDR3 DNA: TGTGCCAGCAGCTATGACAGGTCTCCTAATGAAAAACTGTTTTTT.

In its sample, this clonotype was seen many times. The chain joins TRBV5-5 to TRBJ2-2, with a possible D match to TRBD1 (6 bases). From germline, CDR1 is SGHKS and CDR2 YYEKEE (reference sequence). V was trimmed by 2 bases and J by 0 bases, leaving 11 bases between them. This CDR3 spans 16 amino acids. The CDR3 bases are TGTGCCAGCAGCTTTTCGCGGACAGCGAACACCGGGGAGCTGTTTTTT. Encoded protein: CASSFSRTANTGELFF.

The chain joins TRBV19 to TRBJ2-6; 8 positions agree with TRBD1. CDR1 and CDR2 from the germline V gene are LNHDA and SQIVND (reference sequence). J gave up 2 bases and V 5 bases, and 5 bases lay outside the gene matches. The CDR3 runs 16 residues. This CDR3 is CASSVRTGTGANVLTF. The CDR3 nucleotides are TGTGCCAGTAGTGTACGGACAGGGACTGGGGCCAACGTCCTGACTTTC.

In regard to this clonotype: The missing conserved phenylalanine or tryptophan at the end of this CDR3 makes a read error likely. CDR3 DNA sequence: TGCGCCAGCAGCTTAAATTCCGGGACTAGCGGATACTACAATGAGCAGTTCTCC. Its protein is CASSLNSGTSGYYNEQFS. This chain joins TRBV5-1 and TRBJ2-1, with 11 positions matching TRBD2. Germline values: CDR1 SGHRS, CDR2 YFSETQ. The CDR3 consists of 18 residues. The V gene end was trimmed by 2 bases and the J gene end by 3 bases; junction bases not matched to a gene: 10.

In its sample, this clonotype was seen a few times. The rearrangement uses TRBV6-5 and TRBJ2-1, with 9 bases aligning to TRBD1. The V gene end was trimmed by 2 bases and the J gene end by 1 base; junction bases not matched to a gene: 0. From germline, CDR1 is MNHEY and CDR2 SVGAGI. The CDR3 has 15 residues. In DNA, the CDR3 is TGTGCCAGCAGTTACGGGACAGGGTCCTACAATGAGCAGTTCTTC. Amino acids: CASSYGTGSYNEQFF.

Only a few counts were recorded for this clonotype. This chain connects TRBV5-1 to TRBJ2-7, with 9 bases matching TRBD2. The DNA end is a closer match to TRBJ2-1, so the J assignment may be wrong. The CDR3 is 17 amino acids. Germline lookup yields CDR1 SGHRS and CDR2 YFSETQ. CDR3 residues: CASSLGLAGTSSYEQFF. CDR3 bases: TGCGCCAGCAGCTTGGGCCTAGCGGGGACGAGCTCCTACGAGCAGTTCTTC.